The 21 T cell receptor beta chains given below trace back to one sample, sequenced in a study of T cells in Graves' hyperthyroidism and ophthalmopathy. Researchers amplified the TCR beta CDR3 regions from RNA transcripts. Researchers ran a first-round RT-PCR on the TCR CDR3 using the HTBI primer set. Via MiXCR, TCRdb re-called the multiplex PCR reads, giving one row per CDR3 protein. The data show 550,000 to 650,000 distinct CDR3 sequences, around 14% seen once. Input material: blood. The receptors derive from a woman in her thirties with Graves' hyperthyroidism that later progressed to Graves' ophthalmopathy.

This clonotype was counted many times. V and J are TRBV7-2 and TRBJ2-5; D is ambiguous. The CDR3 sequence is 15 residues long. V was shortened by 1 base and J by 2 bases, with 11 bases between the two germline ends. Germline V gives CDR1 SGHTA, CDR2 FQGNSA. The CDR3 nucleotides read TGTGCCAGCAGCTTAGTTGTGTTAGGTCAAGAGACCCAGTACTTC. It translates to CASSLVVLGQETQYF.

This clonotype was picked up many times. The J gene is TRBJ2-7, the V gene TRBV18; D uncertain. The CDR3 has 15 amino acids. With 3 bases removed from V and 0 bases from J, the gap between germline ends came to 12 bases. Germline V gene sequence: CDR1 KGHSH, CDR2 LQKENI. CDR3 in amino acids: CASSPPDPYSYEQYF. The CDR3 bases are TGTGCCAGCTCACCCCCCGACCCCTACTCCTACGAGCAGTACTTC.

The genes are TRBV28 and TRBJ2-3; D gene unclear. Trimming took 3 bases from V and 0 from J, leaving 13 bases between them. The CDR3 length is 16 residues. CDR1 MDHEN and CDR2 SYDVKM come from the germline V gene. The CDR3 DNA is TGTGCCAGCAGTTTTGTGGCTAGTCGTAGCACAGATACGCAGTATTTT. This encodes CASSFVASRSTDTQYF.

This clonotype was recorded many times. The rearrangement uses TRBV28 and TRBJ2-3; 11 bases align to TRBD1. V dropped 6 bases and J dropped 0; count of bases not matched to a gene: 11. Germline V lookup: CDR1 MDHEN, CDR2 SYDVKM. This CDR3 comprises 18 residues. CDR3 nucleotides: TGTGCCAGCAGACCCCGACCGGACAGGGGGCTGAGCACAGATACGCAGTATTTT. Amino acids: CASRPRPDRGLSTDTQYF.

Many counts were recorded for this clonotype. The chain uses TRBV28 and TRBJ1-2, with 12 bases identical to TRBD1. CDR1 is MDHEN and CDR2 is SYDVKM in the germline V gene. CDR3 length: 15 residues. The V segment lost 5 bases and the J segment 8 bases; nucleotides outside the gene matches: 9. CDR3 DNA: TGTGCCAGCAGTGACCGGGACAGGGGGCGCAGGGGCTACACCTTC. Translating gives CASSDRDRGRRGYTF.

The V gene is TRBV9, the J gene TRBJ1-1; D might be TRBD1 (5 bases). In germline, CDR1 is SGDLS, CDR2 YYNGEE. V lost 7 bases to trimming and J lost 5 bases, with 15 bases between them. The CDR3 length is 13 residues. The CDR3: CASGGGGATEAFF. Here the CDR3 DNA reads TGTGCCAGCGGGGGGGGAGGGGCGACTGAAGCTTTCTTT. Filled out from reference TRBV9 and TRBJ1-1, the complete variable domain reads DSGVTQTPKHLITATGQRVTLRCSPRSGDLSVYWYQQSLDQGLQFLIQYYNGEERAKGNILERFSAQQFPDLHSELNLSSLELGDSALYFCASGGGGATEAFFGQGTRLTVV.

This clonotype appeared many times. Written as DNA, the CDR3 is TGCGCCAGCAGGCCCGGGACTAGCGGAGGCACAGATACGCAGTATTTT. Encoded protein: CASRPGTSGGTDTQYF. The V gene is TRBV5-1, the J gene TRBJ2-3; 11 bases are a match to TRBD2. CDR3 length equals 16 residues. After removal of 5 bases from V and 1 base from J, the junction contained 6 bases not matched to a gene. Germline assignment: CDR1 SGHRS and CDR2 YFSETQ.

With regard to this clonotype: This could be a read error, since a much larger clone is one nucleotide away. The chain recombines TRBV12-3 or TRBV12-4 with TRBJ1-6; a weak D match, TRBD1 (5 bases). The CDR3 runs 16 residues. CDR3 sequence: CTSRRDANPYNSPLHF. In DNA, the CDR3 is TGTACCAGCAGGCGGGACGCGAACCCTTATAATTCACCCCTCCACTTT.

This chain joins TRBV4-1 and TRBJ2-1; TRBD2 is a possible D gene (5 bases). CDR3 size: 16 residues. V shed 1 base and J shed 5 bases, with 15 bases lying between them. The germline CDR1 and CDR2 sequences are MGHRA and YSYEKL. The CDR3 here is CASSQVYNGMDNEQFF. The CDR3 nucleotides are TGCGCCAGCAGCCAAGTCTATAACGGGATGGACAATGAGCAGTTCTTC.

This clonotype was seen ten or more times. This sequence joins TRBV12-3 or TRBV12-4 and TRBJ2-7; weak D call: TRBD1 (6 bases). Trimming removed 6 bases at V and 4 bases at J, with 16 bases between. The CDR3 sequence is 14 residues long. Here the CDR3 reads CASSIRGTVYEQYF. The DNA for the CDR3 is TGTGCCAGCAGCATAAGGGGGACGGTATACGAGCAGTACTTC.

The chain links TRBV19 to TRBJ1-2; TRBD1 aligns across 9 bases. Losses at the gene ends were 6 bases for V and 4 bases for J; bases not matched to a gene: 9. The germline gives CDR1 LNHDA, CDR2 SQIVND (reference sequence). The CDR3 consists of 15 residues. CDR3: CASSQGQGTVYGYTF. For the CDR3, the DNA is TGTGCCAGTAGCCAAGGACAGGGGACGGTCTATGGCTACACCTTC.

The chain has TRBV7-3 and TRBJ2-1; D might be TRBD2 (6 bases). CDR1 is SGHTA and CDR2 is FQGTGA in the germline V gene. The V end lost 2 bases, the J end lost 8 bases, and 25 bases lay between the germline ends. The CDR3 contains 18 residues. CDR3 region: CASSLLPQVAETVDEQFF. CDR3 DNA sequence: TGTGCCAGCAGCTTACTTCCCCAGGTAGCGGAAACCGTAGATGAGCAGTTCTTC.

This clonotype appeared many times. The V call is TRBV14, the J call TRBJ2-7; 8 bases are a match to TRBD1. In germline, CDR1 is SGHDN, CDR2 FVKESK. The CDR3 consists of 14 residues. The V gene end was trimmed by 4 bases and the J gene end by 0 bases; junction bases not matched to a gene: 2. In DNA form, the CDR3 reads TGTGCCAGCAGCCCGCAGGGGGCCTCCTACGAGCAGTACTTC. Protein: CASSPQGASYEQYF.

The chain's CDR3 is CASRTGSSSYGYTF. CDR3 sequence (DNA): TGTGCCAGCAGGACCGGCAGTTCCTCCTATGGCTACACCTTC. The chain has TRBV6-1 and TRBJ1-2; D is unresolved. Germline CDR1 is MNHNS and CDR2 is SASEGT. V was cut by 6 bases and J by 4 bases, with 15 bases left in between. CDR3 length: 14 amino acids.

J is TRBJ1-1 and V is TRBV6-5; 8 bases match TRBD1. Germline V gene lookup returns CDR1 MNHEY and CDR2 SVGAGI. The ends lost 1 base at V and 5 bases at J; junction bases unmatched: 21. The CDR3 consists of 20 residues. DNA for the CDR3: TGTGCCAGCAGTTACTTGCATGTTTTCAGGGGGCTAGAAGGCGTTACTGAAGCTTTCTTT. Its protein is CASSYLHVFRGLEGVTEAFF.

This clonotype was recorded many times. The J gene is TRBJ1-1, the V gene TRBV2; 8 nucleotides agree with TRBD1. CDR3 length: 14 residues. V gave up 7 bases and J gave up 4 bases; unmatched junction bases: 8. Germline V gene lookup returns CDR1 SNHLY and CDR2 FYNNEI. The CDR3 is CASTSRGLGTEAFF. The CDR3 DNA sequence: TGTGCCAGCACTAGCAGGGGGCTGGGCACTGAAGCTTTCTTT.

Only one count was recorded for this clonotype. Being one base from a much bigger clone, this may be a read error. The chain uses TRBV5-1 and TRBJ2-7; possibly TRBD2 for D (5 bases). Trimming left V 1 base short and J 3 bases short, with 8 bases between. CDR1 and CDR2 (germline): SGHRS, YFSETQ. CDR3 size: 13 residues. CDR3 residues: CASSLRGYYEQYF. The CDR3 region has the DNA TGCGCCAGCAGCTTGAGAGGGTACTACGAGCAGTACTTC.

Ten or more counts support this clonotype. The V call is TRBV7-9, the J call TRBJ2-7, with 7 bases lining up with TRBD2. CDR1 and CDR2 from the germline V gene are SEHNR and FQNEAQ (reference sequence). The CDR3 loop spans 14 amino acids. With V trimmed by 5 bases and J by 5 bases, 9 bases remained unmatched. The CDR3 region is CASSRGEGSHEQYF. As DNA, the CDR3 is TGTGCCAGCAGCCGGGGGGAAGGTAGCCACGAGCAGTACTTC.

This clonotype occurred once. The chain is built from TRBV27 and TRBJ2-5, with D possibly being TRBD2 (5 bases). The CDR3 contains 11 residues. Germline values: CDR1 MNHEY, CDR2 SMNVEV (reference sequence). Trimming took off 4 bases at V and 14 bases at J, with 14 bases between the two ends. The CDR3 nucleotides read TGTGCCAGCAGTTCTTTTCGGGATTTCTACTTC. Translation gives CASSSFRDFYF.

There are a few counts of this clonotype. The genes are TRBV4-3 and TRBJ2-1, with D possibly being TRBD2 (5 bases). The CDR3 length is 14 residues. Trimming left V 1 base short and J 6 bases short, with 10 bases between. Germline CDR1 is LGHNA and CDR2 is YSLEER. The CDR3 DNA reads as TGCGCCAGCAGCCAAGGTTCGGGGTTCAATGAGCAGTTCTTC. Translated, it gives CASSQGSGFNEQFF.

The V and J genes are TRBV27 and TRBJ2-3, with 8 bases that match TRBD1. Trimming took 5 bases from V and 8 from J; bases not matched to a gene: 3. The CDR3 covers 12 residues. Per germline, CDR1 MNHEY and CDR2 SMNVEV (reference sequence). The CDR3 reads CASSRTGSTQYF. The CDR3 region has the DNA TGTGCCAGCAGTCGGACAGGGTCTACGCAGTATTTT.